The 3 T cell receptor beta chains below all came from one sample that was sequenced in a study of shared clonotypes between healthy human individuals. Naive-designated CD8 cells lacked CD45RO, were positively enriched for CCR7, and omitted terminally differentiated effector memory CD45RA+ cells. Repertoires were generated with immunoSEQ multiplex PCR, while TCRdb's copy carries only in-frame clones and drops some. This table holds just over 2,000,000 clones, around 96% found once. The source material was naive CD8+ T cells sorted from blood. These TCRs come from a man aged 18 to 29 in good health.

The chain carries TRBV6-4 and TRBJ1-3; no clear D gene. V was trimmed by 0 bases and J by 1 base, leaving 13 bases between them. There are 17 residues in the CDR3. The V gene's germline CDR1 is MRHNA and CDR2 SNTAGT. CDR3 amino acids: CASSDSTLEDSGNTIYF. The CDR3 coding sequence is TGTGCCAGCAGTGACTCGACCTTGGAGGATTCTGGAAACACCATATATTTT.

The CDR3 bases are TGCGCCAGCAGCCAGACCCAGGGATCCTATGGCTACACCTTC. Protein: CASSQTQGSYGYTF. The chain links TRBV4-1 to TRBJ1-2; the D gene is possibly TRBD1 (5 bases). Germline CDR1 MGHRA, CDR2 YSYEKL. The CDR3 sequence is 14 residues long. V was cut by 3 bases and J by 4 bases, with 12 bases left in between.

The CDR3 DNA follows: TGTGCCAGCAGCGTGACTAGCGGGAGTTACAGCTCCTACAATGAGCAGTTCTTC. This encodes CASSVTSGSYSSYNEQFF. V is TRBV7-8 and J is TRBJ2-1; 12 bases match TRBD2. CDR3 length equals 18 residues. The J segment lost 0 bases and the V segment lost 5 bases, leaving 8 bases of the junction unmatched. Germline CDR1 and CDR2: SGHVS and FQNEAQ.